Listed below are T cell receptor beta chains from one sample, sequenced in a study of shared clonotypes between healthy human individuals. Method: immunoSEQ multiplex PCR; TCRdb's copy keeps in-frame clones and lacks some. This table holds millions of clones, about 93% found once. Sequenced input: naive CD8+ T cells from PBMCs. Every receptor here comes from a man younger than 30 in good health. Some clones in this sample may be carry-over from other donors' samples. Both conserved end residues are part of each CDR3. D genes are given only for firm matches. Not all rows give a size; the values are once, few, many and, for expanded clones, a class.

cdr3_aa cdr3_nt d_call j_call clone_size v_call
CASSLGRSYEQYF TGTGCCAGCAGCTTAGGGAGATCCTACGAGCAGTACTTC . TRBJ2-7 once TRBV7-6
CASSETRSPSSYNEQFF TGTGCCAGCAGCGAGACTAGATCCCCTAGCTCCTACAATGAGCAGTTCTTC . TRBJ2-1 once TRBV9
CASSLEPGWGYGYTF TGTGCCAGCAGCTTGGAACCAGGGTGGGGCTATGGCTACACCTTC . TRBJ1-2 . TRBV5-4
CASSLLFPYEQYF TGTGCCAGCAGTTTACTATTCCCTTACGAGCAGTACTTC . TRBJ2-7 . TRBV27
CASSIRPATEAFF TGTGCCAGTAGTATTCGACCCGCCACTGAAGCTTTCTTT . TRBJ1-1 . TRBV19
CASSPPGGVPETQYF TGCGCCAGCAGCCCCCCTGGAGGGGTTCCGGAGACCCAGTACTTC . TRBJ2-5 . TRBV4-1
CASSSSRYEQYF TGTGCCAGCAGCTCGTCCCGATACGAGCAGTACTTC . TRBJ2-7 . TRBV7-9
CASSFTSGSNNEQFF TGTGCCAGCAGCTTTACTAGCGGGAGTAATAATGAGCAGTTCTTC TRBD2 TRBJ2-1 . TRBV5-5
CASSLLRTSPYADTQYF TGTGCCAGCAGTTTATTGAGGACTAGCCCCTACGCAGATACGCAGTATTTT TRBD2 TRBJ2-3 . TRBV27
CASKGRNLTTTNEKLFF TGTGCCAGCAAAGGACGGAACCTTACTACAACTAATGAAAAACTGTTTTTT . TRBJ1-4 . TRBV28
CASSRGQGNGETQYF TGTGCCAGCAGCCGGGGACAGGGGAACGGAGAGACCCAGTACTTC TRBD1 TRBJ2-5 . TRBV5-4
CASSLGRQDNEQFF TGTGCCAGCAGCTTAGGGAGACAGGACAATGAGCAGTTCTTC . TRBJ2-1 . TRBV13
CSLRDRPGEQFF TGCAGCCTTAGGGACCGCCCTGGGGAGCAGTTCTTC . TRBJ2-1 . TRBV29-1
CASSLARNTEAFF TGCGCCAGCAGCTTGGCTAGGAACACTGAAGCTTTCTTT . TRBJ1-1 . TRBV5-1
CASSFFERDPSYNEQFF TGTGCCAGCAGTTTCTTTGAGCGGGACCCCTCCTACAATGAGCAGTTCTTC TRBD2 TRBJ2-1 . TRBV28
CASSRGKITDTQYF TGTGCCAGCAGCCGGGGAAAGATCACAGATACGCAGTATTTT . TRBJ2-3 . TRBV11-3
CASSRLRGDPYEQYF TGTGCCAGCAGCAGACTAAGAGGGGATCCCTACGAGCAGTACTTC . TRBJ2-7 . TRBV5-8
CASSLRGFYGYTF TGTGCCAGTAGTCTTCGAGGGTTCTATGGCTACACCTTC . TRBJ1-2 . TRBV19
CASSVTSGIQETQYF TGTGCCAGCAGCGTAACTAGCGGGATCCAAGAGACCCAGTACTTC TRBD2 TRBJ2-5 . TRBV9
CASSPRGNTEAFF TGTGCCAGCAGTCCCCGGGGGAACACTGAAGCTTTCTTT . TRBJ1-1 . TRBV27
CASSLLGLAGATGELFF TGTGCCAGCAGTTTATTAGGTCTAGCGGGAGCCACCGGGGAGCTGTTTTTT TRBD2 TRBJ2-2 . TRBV27
CASSDQTGGNTEAFF TGTGCCAGCAGCGACCAGACAGGGGGGAACACTGAAGCTTTCTTT TRBD1 TRBJ1-1 . TRBV9
CASSIQASSYNEQFF TGTGCCAGTAGTATTCAGGCTAGCTCCTACAATGAGCAGTTCTTC . TRBJ2-1 . TRBV19
CASSSTGSPPTNEQFF TGTGCCAGCAGCAGTACAGGGAGTCCCCCTACGAATGAGCAGTTCTTC . TRBJ2-1 . TRBV7-9
CASSVGAGTAYNEQFF TGTGCCAGCAGCGTAGGCGCGGGAACGGCCTACAATGAGCAGTTCTTC . TRBJ2-1 . TRBV9
CASSVAGYPGTDTQYF TGTGCCAGCAGCGTAGCTGGCTACCCAGGCACAGATACGCAGTATTTT . TRBJ2-3 . TRBV9
CASSDRYNEQFF TGTGCCAGCAGCGATCGATACAATGAGCAGTTCTTC . TRBJ2-1 once TRBV9
CASGWGRSYEQYF TGTGCCAGCGGCTGGGGGAGATCCTACGAGCAGTACTTC . TRBJ2-7 . TRBV27
CASSLAGRYEQYF TGTGCCAGCAGTCTTGCCGGGCGCTACGAGCAGTACTTC . TRBJ2-7 . TRBV5-6
CASSFSAGGPRSYEQYF TGTGCCAGCAGCTTCAGTGCGGGAGGGCCTAGGTCCTACGAGCAGTACTTC TRBD2 TRBJ2-7 once TRBV13
CASSPRTGKETQYF TGTGCCAGCAGCCCCAGGACAGGAAAAGAGACCCAGTACTTC TRBD1 TRBJ2-5 . TRBV9
CASRTSGTVEAFF TGTGCCAGCAGAACCAGCGGGACAGTCGAAGCTTTCTTT TRBD1 TRBJ1-1 . TRBV28
CASSPRDRGYEQYF TGTGCCAGCAGTCCTAGGGACAGGGGTTACGAGCAGTACTTC TRBD1 TRBJ2-7 . TRBV28
CASSLRQGMNTEAFF TGTGCCAGCAGTCTGAGACAGGGGATGAACACTGAAGCTTTCTTT TRBD1 TRBJ1-1 . TRBV27
CASSPQGLADNSPLHF TGTGCCAGCTCACCACAGGGGCTAGCTGATAATTCACCCCTCCACTTT . TRBJ1-6 . TRBV18
CASSYGGWNEQYF TGTGCCAGCAGTTACGGGGGGTGGAACGAGCAGTACTTC . TRBJ2-7 . TRBV6-5
CASSHDSGSVSTGELFF TGCGCCAGCAGCCACGATAGCGGGAGTGTGTCGACCGGGGAGCTGTTTTTT TRBD2 TRBJ2-2 . TRBV4-3